This TCR beta chain was sequenced during a study of blood T cell repertoires in COVID-19 (dated by TCRdb to 2018 to 2021). Study-wide context: Samples from collaborators originated in the United States, Italy and Spain and spanned both the acute and convalescent phases of COVID-19. The prospective study material was composed of cDNA or gDNA derived from T cells, B-cell-depleted T cells, or PBMCs. Deeply sampled blood TCRbeta repertoires from subjects exposed to, actively infected with, or recovered from COVID-19 were included in the dataset. The repertoires were released in a freely available public database intended as a resource for research on the immune response to SARS-CoV-2. Samples came from the ongoing ImmuneRACE study (first 160 participants) plus 1,254 subjects from 6 global collaborators. The sample metadata nearly always contained a de-identified subject ID, COVID-19 status, age in years and sex. HLA class I and class II types, where available, came from metadata supplied by the sample provider rather than from assay-based typing.

On the study overall, not on this receptor specifically: The quantity of clinical and demographic metadata differed by source and by participant and was supplied without curation.

Samples from volunteer blood donors who had recovered from COVID-19 were contributed by a second Seattle source. Whole blood was collected in K2EDTA tubes by collaborating institutions according to the institutions' own protocols. For TCRbeta analysis, collaborators shipped samples as frozen whole blood, isolated PBMCs, or DNA extracted from either of those sample types. Remarks on this clone: Its antigen has not been determined. Nothing much larger sits one base from this clone, and base qualities are not available.

The immunoSEQ Assay, a bias-controlled multiplex PCR, was used to amplify TCRbeta CDR3 regions from genomic DNA. In the original analysis: Nucleated cell counts per sample were estimated from amplification of reference gene primers within the assay. Sequence reads were collapsed and filtered to measure the absolute abundance of every unique TCRbeta CDR3 rearrangement. For each sample, productive Simpson clonality was calculated by taking the square root of Simpson's diversity index across productive rearrangements. TCRdb re-hosts the immuneACCESS table, in-frame sequences only. Its copies lack some clones; in the studies checked, an unresolved V gene accounts for under half of them, and the cause for the rest is not known. The DNA gave D and trimming, while V, J and clone size come from that table. Present in this sample are a few hundred thousand clones, about four fifths of which were seen just once. The ten largest clones add up to about 1.9% of the sample.

The CDR3 contains 18 residues, cysteine and phenylalanine counted. Only CDR3 DNA is held: 54 bases, read in frame from base 1. V is cut back by 1 base and J by 2 bases, with 6 bases in the junction unmatched. Looking up the germline V gene yields CDR1 SGHRS and CDR2 YFSETQ. The receptor comes from a man aged 25-40 years who had recovered from COVID-19. The specimen was peripheral blood. The chain links TRBV5-1 with TRBJ2-3; TRBD2 aligns with 14 central bases. In nucleotides, the sequence is TGCGCCAGCAGCTTGCAGCAGACTAGCGGGGGGGACACAGATACGCAGTATTTT. Protein translation: CASSLQQTSGGDTDTQYF. Where the CDR3 stops, the reference TRBV5-1 and TRBJ2-3 genes take over; the full variable domain is KAGVTQTPRYLIKTRGQQVTLSCSPISGHRSVSWYQQTPGQGLQFLFEYFSETQRNKGNFPGRFSGRQFSNSRSEMNVSTLELGDSALYLCASSLQQTSGGDTDTQYFGPGTRLTVL.